This TCR beta chain was recovered during a study of T cell changes during pregnancy in multiple sclerosis. This clone was seen just once. Produced via immunoSEQ multiplex PCR; TCRdb's table is partial and in-frame only. The sample records tens of thousands of clones, around 92% being singletons. Germline CDR1 MDHEN, CDR2 SYDVKM. This CDR3 has 16 residues. V was shortened by 3 bases and J by 4 bases, with 13 bases between the two germline ends. Material: CD4+ T cells from peripheral blood mononuclear cells, obtained after pregnancy. J is TRBJ1-6 and V is TRBV28; no definite D call. The TCR sequence derives from a female donor with multiple sclerosis, enrolled in a pregnancy study. The CDR3 region is CASSLGRELYNSPLHF. Written as DNA, the CDR3 is TGTGCCAGCAGTTTGGGGAGGGAACTGTATAATTCACCCCTCCACTTT.